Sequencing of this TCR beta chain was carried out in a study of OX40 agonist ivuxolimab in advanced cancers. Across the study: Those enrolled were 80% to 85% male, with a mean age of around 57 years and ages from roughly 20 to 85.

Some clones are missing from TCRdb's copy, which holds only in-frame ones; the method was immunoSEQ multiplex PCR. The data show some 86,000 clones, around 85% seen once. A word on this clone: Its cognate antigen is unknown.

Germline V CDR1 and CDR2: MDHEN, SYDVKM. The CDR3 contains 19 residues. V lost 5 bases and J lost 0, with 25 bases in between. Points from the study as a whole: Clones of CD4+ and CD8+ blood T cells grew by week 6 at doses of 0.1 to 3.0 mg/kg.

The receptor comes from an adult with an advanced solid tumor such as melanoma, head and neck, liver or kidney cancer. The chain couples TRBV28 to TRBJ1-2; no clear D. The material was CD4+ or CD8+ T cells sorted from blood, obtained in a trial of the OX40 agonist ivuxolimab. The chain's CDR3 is CASSRPTGRVSATNYGYTF. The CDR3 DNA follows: TGTGCCAGCAGTCGCCCGACGGGCCGTGTATCGGCAACTAACTATGGCTACACCTTC.